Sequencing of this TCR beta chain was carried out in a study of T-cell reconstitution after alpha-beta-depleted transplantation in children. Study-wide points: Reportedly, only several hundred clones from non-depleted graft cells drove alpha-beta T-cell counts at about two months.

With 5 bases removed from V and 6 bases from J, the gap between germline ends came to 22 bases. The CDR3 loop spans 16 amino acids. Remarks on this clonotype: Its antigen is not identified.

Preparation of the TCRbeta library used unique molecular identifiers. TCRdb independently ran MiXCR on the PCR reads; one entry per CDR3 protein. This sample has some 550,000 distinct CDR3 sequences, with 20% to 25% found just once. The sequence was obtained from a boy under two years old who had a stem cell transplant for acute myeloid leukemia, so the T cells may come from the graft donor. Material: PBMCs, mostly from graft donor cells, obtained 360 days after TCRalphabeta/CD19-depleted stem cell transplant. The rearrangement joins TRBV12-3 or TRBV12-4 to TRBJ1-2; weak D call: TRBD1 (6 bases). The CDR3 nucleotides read TGTGCCAGCAGTGAAGTCGAGACAGGTCCTCGCAATGGCTACACCTTC. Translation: CASSEVETGPRNGYTF.